These 32 T cell receptor beta chains share one sample of origin, sequenced in a study of OX40 agonist ivuxolimab in advanced cancers. Some clones are missing from TCRdb's copy, which holds only in-frame ones; the method was immunoSEQ multiplex PCR. The sample carries approximately 94,000 clones, 84% recorded once. The sequencing here drew on CD4+ or CD8+ T cells sorted from blood, taken in a trial of the OX40 agonist ivuxolimab. Receptors were obtained from an adult with an advanced solid tumor such as melanoma, head and neck, liver or kidney cancer.

V gene TRBV27 combines with J gene TRBJ1-1; D is uncertain. CDR3 length: 16 residues. CDR1 and CDR2 (germline): MNHEY, SMNVEV (reference sequence). Trimming pared 4 bases from V and 1 base from J, leaving 16 bases between. This CDR3 is CASSSKVLGRNTEAFF. For the CDR3, the DNA is TGTGCCAGCAGTTCCAAGGTGCTGGGCAGGAACACTGAAGCTTTCTTT.

The chain employs TRBV7-2 and TRBJ2-2; no reliable D call. The CDR3 consists of 14 residues. Germline assignment: CDR1 SGHTA and CDR2 FQGNSA. V gave up 5 bases and J gave up 2 bases, with 9 bases separating them. CDR3 sequence reads: CASSPTPNTGELFF. The CDR3 DNA reads as TGTGCCAGCAGCCCAACACCCAACACCGGGGAGCTGTTTTTT.

The J gene is TRBJ2-7, the V gene TRBV7-9; D is unclear. Germline CDR1 SEHNR, CDR2 FQNEAQ (reference sequence). There are 13 residues in the CDR3. Between the trimmed V and J ends, which lost 2 bases and 0 bases, there was a span of 5 bases. CDR3 residues: CASSLTASYEQYF. The CDR3, as DNA: TGTGCCAGCAGCTTAACAGCCTCCTACGAGCAGTACTTC.

This sequence joins TRBV5-1 and TRBJ1-6, with a possible D match to TRBD1 (5 bases). The CDR3 consists of 15 residues. Germline values: CDR1 SGHRS, CDR2 YFSETQ. Trimming removed 0 bases at V and 3 bases at J, with 7 bases between. CDR3 coding DNA: TGCGCCAGCAGCTTGGGTGGGGGCTATAATTCACCCCTCCACTTT. This sequence encodes CASSLGGGYNSPLHF.

The chain recombines TRBV19 with TRBJ1-5; D is perhaps TRBD1 (5 bases). The length of the CDR3 is 16 residues. Germline-derived CDR1 and CDR2 are LNHDA and SQIVND (reference sequence). V gave up 10 bases and J gave up 2 bases, with 21 bases separating them. The CDR3 region is CATPGGARVGNQPQHF. The CDR3 DNA reads TGTGCCACTCCTGGGGGTGCCCGGGTGGGCAATCAGCCCCAGCATTTT.

The chain combines TRBV5-1 with TRBJ1-1, with 7 nucleotides matching TRBD1. The germline V gene encodes CDR1 SGHRS and CDR2 YFSETQ. Unmatched junction bases numbered 4, after V lost 2 bases and J lost 0 bases. This CDR3 is built from 15 residues. The DNA of the CDR3 is TGCGCCAGCAGCTTACCGGGACAGATGAACACTGAAGCTTTCTTT. Protein: CASSLPGQMNTEAFF.

J is TRBJ2-2 and V is TRBV28; 8 bases fit TRBD1. V dropped 6 bases and J dropped 7; count of bases not matched to a gene: 7. There are 14 residues in the CDR3. Germline V gene lookup returns CDR1 MDHEN and CDR2 SYDVKM. The CDR3 coding sequence is TGTGCCAGCAGACCCCAGGGGGCACGCGGGGAGCTGTTTTTT. It is translated as CASRPQGARGELFF.

This rearrangement joins TRBV5-1 to TRBJ1-1, with D perhaps TRBD1 (5 bases). Trimming removed 1 base from V and 5 bases from J, with 15 bases in between. CDR3 size: 15 residues. Germline CDR1 SGHRS, CDR2 YFSETQ. The CDR3 bases are TGCGCCAGCAGCTTGCAAGGGCAGGGAGAAACTGAAGCTTTCTTT. Encoded protein: CASSLQGQGETEAFF.

This clone was picked up a small number of times. The rearrangement links TRBV21-1 to TRBJ1-5. TRBV21-1 is a pseudogene. This CDR3 is 14 amino acids long. DNA of the CDR3: TGTGCCAGCAGCCCCGGACGGGGAAATCAGCCCCAGCATTTT. Translated: CASSPGRGNQPQHF.

This sequence joins TRBV4-1 and TRBJ2-7; the D gene is possibly TRBD2 (6 bases). CDR1 is MGHRA and CDR2 is YSYEKL in the germline V gene. The CDR3 has 14 residues. Trimming pared 9 bases from V and 7 bases from J, leaving 22 bases between. CDR3 DNA sequence: TGCGCCAGTCGACTGGCCACAGCGACTAGGGAGCAGTACTTC. Translated, it gives CASRLATATREQYF.

The V call is TRBV7-2, the J call TRBJ2-5; D might be TRBD2 (5 bases). The V gene's germline CDR1 is SGHTA and CDR2 FQGNSA. V was clipped by 4 bases and J by 7 bases, with 16 bases between them. The CDR3 totals 14 residues. CDR3 bases: TGTGCCAGCAGCTCCCCAGGTAGCGAGGGGACCCAGTACTTC. This translates into CASSSPGSEGTQYF. The complete variable domain, with remaining parts taken from reference TRBV7-2 and TRBJ2-5, reads GAGVSQSPSNKVTEKGKDVELRCDPISGHTALYWYRQSLGQGLEFLIYFQGNSAPDKSGLPSDRFSAERTGGSVSTLTIQRTQQEDSAVYLCASSSPGSEGTQYFGPGTRLLVL.

This clone was seen a handful of times. This chain joins TRBV6-1 and TRBJ1-5; 7 bases match TRBD1. J gave up 2 bases and V 2 bases, and 12 bases lay outside the gene matches. Germline CDR1 is MNHNS and CDR2 is SASEGT. The length of the CDR3 is 18 residues. The CDR3 region has the DNA TGTGCCAGCAGTGAAATGAGACAGGGCGGGCCGGGCAATCAGCCCCAGCATTTT. Encoded protein: CASSEMRQGGPGNQPQHF.

This chain joins TRBV7-2 and TRBJ2-2; TRBD2 matches at 16 bases. The CDR3 has 18 residues. V shed 4 bases and J 6 bases; nucleotides not matched to a gene: 8. Germline V lookup: CDR1 SGHTA, CDR2 FQGNSA. This chain's CDR3 is CASSYGTSGGATAGELFF. The DNA of the CDR3 is TGTGCCAGCAGCTACGGGACTAGCGGGGGGGCCACTGCCGGGGAGCTGTTTTTT.

This clone was seen a single time. This chain joins TRBV4-3 and TRBJ1-6; tentative D call: TRBD1 (5 bases). The germline V and J ends were trimmed by 0 bases and 10 bases, with 13 bases remaining between them. CDR3 length equals 15 residues. Per the germline V gene, CDR1 is LGHNA and CDR2 is YSLEER. CDR3 loop: CASSQEGGGKSPLHF. DNA of the CDR3: TGCGCCAGCAGCCAAGAGGGCGGGGGGAAGTCACCCCTCCACTTT.

This sequence joins TRBV15 and TRBJ2-7; unclear D gene. Germline CDR1 and CDR2: LNHNV and YYDKDF (reference sequence). The V end was cut by 0 bases, the J end by 1 base, with 7 bases between. The CDR3 extends over 14 amino acids. The CDR3 region has the DNA TGTGCCACCAGCAGAGATCTACTATCCTACGAGCAGTACGTC. Protein sequence: CATSRDLLSYEQYV.

The rearrangement links TRBV4-1 to TRBJ1-3; D is ambiguous. Germline values: CDR1 MGHRA, CDR2 YSYEKL. V was cut by 0 bases and J by 4 bases, with 13 bases left in between. The CDR3 contains 16 residues. The CDR3 region is CASSQDSTPWGNTIYF. For the CDR3, the DNA is TGCGCCAGCAGCCAAGATTCCACTCCCTGGGGAAACACCATATATTTT.

V is TRBV27 and J is TRBJ1-5, with D perhaps TRBD1 (5 bases). Germline CDR1 MNHEY, CDR2 SMNVEV (reference sequence). The length of the CDR3 is 17 residues. V lost 5 bases to trimming and J lost 0 bases, with 17 bases between them. CDR3 DNA sequence: TGTGCCAGCAGTCCAACGCGGGGCGCTTATAGCAATCAGCCCCAGCATTTT. It is translated as CASSPTRGAYSNQPQHF.

This clone was counted between two and nine times. This CDR3 is also generated by other DNA sequences in the sample. V usage is TRBV28 and J usage is TRBJ1-2; D not certain. In germline, CDR1 is MDHEN, CDR2 SYDVKM. The V gene lost 2 bases and the J gene lost 2 bases, with 6 bases spanning the gap. The CDR3 has 13 residues. Here the CDR3 DNA reads TGTGCCAGCAGTTTACGAGGGAACTATGGCTACACCTTC. Translation: CASSLRGNYGYTF.

The rearrangement links TRBV28 to TRBJ2-2, with no clear D. V lost 2 bases and J lost 0, with 13 bases in between. CDR1 is MDHEN, CDR2 SYDVKM, per germline. CDR3 length: 17 amino acids. The CDR3 region is CASSLSLRPSNTGELFF. CDR3 bases: TGTGCCAGCAGTTTAAGCTTAAGGCCTTCGAACACCGGGGAGCTGTTTTTT.

V usage is TRBV14 and J usage is TRBJ1-2; no firm D call. The ends were cut back, 1 base at V and 7 bases at J, with 7 bases in the middle. Germline V gives CDR1 SGHDN, CDR2 FVKESK. The CDR3 sequence is 12 residues long. CDR3 coding DNA: TGTGCCAGCAGCCAAGGTTCGCGTGGCTACACCTTC. Amino acids: CASSQGSRGYTF. Using reference TRBV14 and TRBJ1-2 for the parts outside the CDR3, the full variable domain is EAGVTQFPSHSVIEKGQTVTLRCDPISGHDNLYWYRRVMGKEIKFLLHFVKESKQDESGMPNNRFLAERTGGTYSTLKVQPAELEDSGVYFCASSQGSRGYTFGSGTRLTVV.

The chain is built from TRBV7-3 and TRBJ2-3; TRBD1 aligns across 9 bases. Germline V gene lookup returns CDR1 SGHTA and CDR2 FQGTGA. V shed 5 bases, J shed 2 bases, and the junction held 8 bases outside the gene matches. The length of the CDR3 is 16 residues. The CDR3 protein is CASSPAGTGNTDTQYF. CDR3 nucleotide sequence: TGTGCCAGCAGCCCGGCCGGGACAGGGAACACAGATACGCAGTATTTT.

The rearrangement uses TRBV6-1 and TRBJ2-7; 7 bases map to TRBD1. CDR1 and CDR2 (germline): MNHNS, SASEGT. J was trimmed by 2 bases and V by 7 bases; bases with no gene match: 8. This CDR3 contains 14 residues. This chain's CDR3 is CASTAGTVPYEQYV. CDR3 coding DNA: TGTGCCAGCACCGCAGGGACAGTCCCCTACGAGCAGTACGTC.

The chain links TRBV10-3 to TRBJ1-6, with 11 nucleotides matching TRBD1. CDR3 length: 18 residues. With 1 base clipped from V and 9 bases from J, the junction kept 11 bases outside the gene matches. Germline values: CDR1 ENHRY, CDR2 SYGVKD. DNA of the CDR3: TGTGCCATCAGTGAGTGGTCGAGACAGGGGACAGGGGGTTCACCCCTCCACTTT. Amino acid sequence: CAISEWSRQGTGGSPLHF.

This clone appeared a single time. The chain has TRBV11-3 and TRBJ2-5; 9 nucleotides line up with TRBD2. This CDR3 is 16 amino acids long. Germline V lookup: CDR1 SGHNT, CDR2 YENEEA. V lost 3 bases and J lost 3; bases outside the gene matches: 8. The CDR3 loop reads CASSLYSAGGKETQYF. The CDR3 DNA sequence: TGTGCCAGCAGCTTGTATTCAGCGGGGGGTAAAGAGACCCAGTACTTC. The full variable domain, in which reference TRBV11-3 and TRBJ2-5 provide the parts outside the CDR3, is EAGVVQSPRYKIIEKKQPVAFWCNPISGHNTLYWYLQNLGQGPELLIRYENEEAVDDSQLPKDRFSAERLKGVDSTLKIQPAELGDSAVYLCASSLYSAGGKETQYFGPGTRLLVL.

In this sample, this clone turned up once. The chain has TRBV9 and TRBJ1-2; D remains unclear. Germline CDR1 SGDLS, CDR2 YYNGEE. Trimming pared 0 bases from V and 13 bases from J, leaving 7 bases between. The CDR3 is 10 residues long. The CDR3 bases are TGTGCCAGCAGCGTAGTCGAGAGCACCTTC. Amino acids: CASSVVESTF.

The J gene is TRBJ1-2, the V gene TRBV7-3; D unclear. Germline-derived CDR1 and CDR2 are SGHTA and FQGTGA. The V gene lost 8 bases and the J gene lost 8 bases, with 18 bases spanning the gap. There are 13 residues in the CDR3. CDR3 sequence: CASEIAAREGYTF. The CDR3 bases are TGTGCCAGCGAGATAGCCGCAAGAGAAGGCTACACCTTC.

The gene calls are TRBV19 and TRBJ1-1; 7 nucleotides line up with TRBD1. The CDR3 extends over 16 amino acids. Trimming cost V 3 bases and J 2 bases; bases outside gene matches: 9. CDR1 and CDR2 from the germline V gene are LNHDA and SQIVND (reference sequence). The CDR3 DNA follows: TGTGCCAGTAGTATGCTCTTAGGGGGCGTCAACACTGAAGCTTTCTTT. Its translation: CASSMLLGGVNTEAFF. The complete variable domain, with remaining parts taken from reference TRBV19 and TRBJ1-1, reads DGGITQSPKYLFRKEGQNVTLSCEQNLNHDAMYWYRQDPGQGLRLIYYSQIVNDFQKGDIAEGYSVSREKKESFPLTVTSAQKNPTAFYLCASSMLLGGVNTEAFFGQGTRLTVV.

Only one count was recorded for this clone. The V call is TRBV30, the J call TRBJ2-3, with 8 bases lining up with TRBD1. Germline V CDR1 and CDR2: GTSNPN, SVGIG (reference sequence). V shed 4 bases, J shed 6 bases, and the junction held 9 bases outside the gene matches. This CDR3 spans 14 amino acids. The chain's CDR3 is CAWNRDRSFDTQYF. DNA for the CDR3: TGTGCCTGGAATAGGGACAGGTCCTTCGATACGCAGTATTTT.

The genes are TRBV2 and TRBJ1-5; the D is unclear. V lost 1 base to trimming and J lost 1 base, with 2 bases between them. The germline CDR1 and CDR2 sequences are SNHLY and FYNNEI. This CDR3 is 13 amino acids long. CDR3 protein: CASSEESNQPQHF. The CDR3, as DNA: TGTGCCAGCAGTGAAGAGAGCAATCAGCCCCAGCATTTT. The full variable domain, completed using reference TRBV2 and TRBJ1-5, is EPEVTQTPSHQVTQMGQEVILRCVPISNHLYFYWYRQILGQKVEFLVSFYNNEISEKSEIFDDQFSVERPDGSNFTLKIRSTKLEDSAMYFCASSEESNQPQHFGDGTRLSIL.

About this clone: Other nucleotide sequences from this sample produce the same CDR3. The CDR3 DNA sequence: TGTGCCAGCTCACCACCCGGCAATCAGCCCCAGCATTTT. This translates into CASSPPGNQPQHF. The chain joins TRBV18 to TRBJ1-5; D unresolved. V lost 0 bases, J lost 2 bases, and 2 bases lay in between. CDR1 is KGHSH, CDR2 LQKENI, per germline. The CDR3 totals 13 residues.

This chain links TRBV7-9 with TRBJ1-6; no clear D gene. V dropped 6 bases and J dropped 5 bases, with 8 bases sitting between them. This CDR3 spans 13 amino acids. Germline CDR1 and CDR2: SEHNR and FQNEAQ (reference sequence). CDR3 coding DNA: TGTGCCAGCAGTCACAGAGATAATTCACCCCTCCACTTT. This sequence encodes CASSHRDNSPLHF.

The rearrangement uses TRBV4-1 and TRBJ1-2; 7 nucleotides align to TRBD1. The CDR3 has 15 amino acids. V lost 4 bases, J lost 6 bases, and 11 bases stayed unmatched. Germline V gene sequence: CDR1 MGHRA, CDR2 YSYEKL. Here the CDR3 reads CASSLDQGVRNGYTF. Here the CDR3 DNA reads TGCGCCAGCAGCCTTGACCAGGGGGTGAGGAATGGCTACACCTTC.